This T cell receptor (beta chain) was profiled in a study of Graves' ophthalmopathy and Graves' hyperthyroidism. CDR1 and CDR2 from the germline V gene are MNHEY and SVGAGI. The CDR3 totals 14 residues. With 4 bases removed from V and 2 bases from J, the gap between germline ends came to 12 bases. TCR beta CDR3 amplification used RNA transcripts. HTBI-primed first-round RT-PCR preceded second-round multiplex PCR. TCRdb re-called the multiplex PCR reads with MiXCR, one entry per CDR3 protein. Of about 220,000 distinct CDR3 sequences in the sample, about 22% were seen once. This chain joins TRBV6-5 and TRBJ2-7; D is possibly TRBD1 or TRBD2 (5 bases each). This TCR came from a woman aged 50 to 60 with Graves' ophthalmopathy. The sequencing input was peripheral blood. In DNA, the CDR3 is TGTGCCAGCAGTTCTTTTGGGGGAACCTACGAGCAGTACTTC. Its translation is CASSSFGGTYEQYF.